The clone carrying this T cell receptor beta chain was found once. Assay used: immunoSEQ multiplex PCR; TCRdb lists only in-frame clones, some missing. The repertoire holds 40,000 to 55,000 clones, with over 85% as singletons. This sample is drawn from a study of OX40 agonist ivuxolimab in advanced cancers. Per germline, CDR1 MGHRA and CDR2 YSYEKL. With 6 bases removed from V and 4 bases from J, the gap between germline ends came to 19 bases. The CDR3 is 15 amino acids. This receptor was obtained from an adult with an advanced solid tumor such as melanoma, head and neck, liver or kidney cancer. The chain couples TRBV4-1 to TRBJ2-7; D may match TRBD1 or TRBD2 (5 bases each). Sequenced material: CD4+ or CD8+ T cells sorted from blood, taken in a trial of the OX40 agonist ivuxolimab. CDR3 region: CASSPVPGAQYEQYF. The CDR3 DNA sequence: TGCGCCAGCAGTCCTGTACCCGGGGCCCAGTACGAGCAGTACTTC.